These T cell receptor beta chains were read from a single sample in a study of beta chain features in type 1 diabetes. Assay: immunoSEQ multiplex PCR; the TCRdb copy retains only in-frame clones and omits some. Among hundreds of thousands of clones listed, around 15% were seen once. The sample consisted of naive CD4+ T cells from blood. The receptors shown here come from a young man in good health. The CDR3 runs from the conserved cysteine through the conserved F or W. The order of the fields is D gene, V gene, clone size, J gene, CDR3 DNA, CDR3 protein. The D gene is left open where the match is weak. Some rows mark clone size as missing; the rest say once, few, many or name a class of expanded clone.

>TRBD2|TRBV4-1|.|TRBJ2-7
TGCGCCAGCAGCCTCGGGACTAGCGGAACCTACGAGCAGTACTTC
CASSLGTSGTYEQYF
>.|TRBV7-3|few|TRBJ1-1
TGTGCCAGCAGCGTTAAAACAGGGATGAACACTGAAGCTTTCTTT
CASSVKTGMNTEAFF
>.|TRBV7-3|.|TRBJ2-3
TGTGCCAGCAGCTTACTCGGTAGCCTTTCTAGCACAGATACGCAGTATTTT
CASSLLGSLSSTDTQYF
>.|TRBV10-3|few|TRBJ2-7
TGTGCCATCAGCGGCCCTCAGTCCTACGAGCAGTACTTC
CAISGPQSYEQYF
>TRBD1|TRBV10-3|.|TRBJ2-5
TGTGCCATTCGCTCCGGGACAGGGAGAGAGACCCAGTACTTC
CAIRSGTGRETQYF
>.|TRBV18|.|TRBJ1-1
TGTGCCAGCTCACCGGGCCAGAGGGACACTGAAGCTTTCTTT
CASSPGQRDTEAFF
>.|TRBV28|.|TRBJ2-7
TGTGCCAGCAGTCCCCAGAGGGTAGCCGAGCAGTACTTC
CASSPQRVAEQYF
>.|TRBV9|.|TRBJ2-3
TGTGCCAGCAGCGTAGCTACTGGCGGGGCGACAGATACGCAGTATTTT
CASSVATGGATDTQYF
>.|TRBV2|.|TRBJ1-4
TGTGCCAGCAATCATCGGGACACGGGTGAAAAACTGTTTTTT
CASNHRDTGEKLFF
>.|TRBV4-3|.|TRBJ2-7
TGCGCCAGCAGCCAAGATTTGGGCAGGGACTCCTACGAGCAGTACTTC
CASSQDLGRDSYEQYF
>TRBD2|TRBV11-1|.|TRBJ2-7
TGTGCCAGCAGCTCACCAAAGGGACTAGCGGGAGCCTACGAGCAGTACTTC
CASSSPKGLAGAYEQYF
>TRBD1|TRBV25-1|few|TRBJ2-3
TGTGCCAGCAGTGCGAGACAGGGGGCAGATACGCAGTATTTT
CASSARQGADTQYF
>TRBD1|TRBV19|few|TRBJ1-1
TGTGCCAGTAGTATAGATCCTCACAGGGGCAATGAAGCTTTCTTT
CASSIDPHRGNEAFF
>TRBD2|TRBV7-2|.|TRBJ2-5
TGTGCCAGCAGCCGCCGGGGAGCGGGGGGGGAGACCCAGTACTTC
CASSRRGAGGETQYF
>.|TRBV25-1|few|TRBJ2-5
TGTGCCAGCAATGCTCCCGGGACAAGAGAGACCCAGTACTTC
CASNAPGTRETQYF
>.|TRBV9|few|TRBJ1-1
TGTGCCAGCAGCGTCACCTCGACAGGGAACACTGAAGCTTTCTTT
CASSVTSTGNTEAFF
>TRBD1|TRBV6-1|few|TRBJ1-1
TGTGCCAGCAGACTACAGGGGATGAACACTGAAGCTTTCTTT
CASRLQGMNTEAFF
>TRBD2|TRBV10-3|.|TRBJ2-4
TGTGCCATCAGGGATGCGGGGGGGCCGTCCAAAAACATTCAGTACTTC
CAIRDAGGPSKNIQYF
>TRBD2|TRBV12-5|.|TRBJ2-1
TGTGCTAGTGCCGGCGGGGGCAATGAGCAGTTCTTC
CASAGGGNEQFF
>TRBD2|TRBV18|few|TRBJ2-1
TGTGCCAGCTCACAAGGGACTAGCGGGAGAGGGAATGAGCAGTTCTTC
CASSQGTSGRGNEQFF
>TRBD1|TRBV6-6|.|TRBJ2-1
TGTGCCAGCAGGTCCTTGACAGGGAGTGAGCAGTTCTTC
CASRSLTGSEQFF
>TRBD1|TRBV11-2|.|TRBJ2-7
TGTGCCAGCAGCTATCCCAGGGGGCTCGAGCAGTACTTC
CASSYPRGLEQYF
>TRBD1|TRBV7-9|.|TRBJ2-7
TGTGCCAGCAGCCCGACAGGGATCATCTACGAGCAGTACTTC
CASSPTGIIYEQYF
>TRBD2|TRBV2|.|TRBJ2-3
TGTGCCAGCAGTGTATCGGTAGCGGGGGCGGGTTTAGATACGCAGTATTTT
CASSVSVAGAGLDTQYF
>TRBD1|TRBV30|.|TRBJ1-2
TGTGCCTGGATTCAAGGGGGACAGGGAAACTGGAACACCTTC
CAWIQGGQGNWNTF
>.|TRBV6-1|.|TRBJ1-5
TGTGCCAGCAGTTTCGAAGTTACTCGGCCCCAGCATTTT
CASSFEVTRPQHF
>TRBD1|TRBV10-3|few|TRBJ2-1
TGTGCCCTCGGACAGGGGGCAGGGTTACAGCCTCAGTTCTTC
CALGQGAGLQPQFF
>TRBD2|TRBV11-1|few|TRBJ2-7
TGTGCCAGCAGCCTCCTTAGCGGGAGGCCCTACGAGCAGTACTTC
CASSLLSGRPYEQYF
>TRBD2|TRBV7-3|few|TRBJ2-1
TGTGCCAGCAGCTTAACGCACACCCGGACTAGCGGGAGCTCCTACAATGAGCAGTTCTTC
CASSLTHTRTSGSSYNEQFF
>.|TRBV5-6|.|TRBJ1-1
TGTGCCAGCAGCTTGGAGGGGACCGGTAACACTGAAGCTTTCTTT
CASSLEGTGNTEAFF
>.|TRBV5-1|few|TRBJ2-7
TGCGCCAGCAGCTTGGCCAGAGGGGTGAGCGAGCAGTACTTC
CASSLARGVSEQYF
>TRBD1|TRBV10-3|.|TRBJ2-3
TGTGCCATCACCATGACAGGGGGCACAGATACGCAGTATTTT
CAITMTGGTDTQYF
>.|TRBV13|.|TRBJ1-4
TGTGCCAGCAGCTTAGAAGGAATAGGGTTTCGGACAACTAATGAAAAACTGTTTTTT
CASSLEGIGFRTTNEKLFF
>.|TRBV29-1|.|TRBJ2-1
TGCAAGATAGAGGGGGGCTCCTACAATGAGCAGTTCTTC
CKIEGGSYNEQFF
>TRBD1|TRBV18|few|TRBJ1-1
TGTGCCAGCTCCCGAAGACAGGGGGCATCGAACACTGAAGCTTTCTTT
CASSRRQGASNTEAFF
>TRBD1|TRBV7-9|.|TRBJ1-1
TGTGCCAGCAGCTTGCGACAGGGGGCGGGCACTGAAGCTTTCTTT
CASSLRQGAGTEAFF
>.|TRBV7-2|.|TRBJ2-7
TGTGCCAGCAGCTTTGTGATCCCAGGCTACGAGCAGTACTTC
CASSFVIPGYEQYF
>.|TRBV7-2|.|TRBJ2-7
TGTGCCAGCAGCTCTGCGGTTTACGAGCAGTACTTC
CASSSAVYEQYF
>.|TRBV7-3|.|TRBJ2-3
TGTGCCAGCACCCACCGAGTGGGGAACACAGATACGCAGTATTTT
CASTHRVGNTDTQYF
>.|TRBV10-3|.|TRBJ2-3
TGTGCCATCAGTGAGAGTGGACTTAGCACAGATACGCAGTATTTT
CAISESGLSTDTQYF
>TRBD1|TRBV5-5|.|TRBJ2-2
TGTGCCAGCAGCCCTTGGCAGGACAGGGGGCTAGGGGAGCTGTTTTTT
CASSPWQDRGLGELFF
>.|TRBV6-4|few|TRBJ2-2
TGTGCCAGCAGTGACGGGATTAACACCGGGGAGCTGTTTTTT
CASSDGINTGELFF
>.|TRBV10-3|.|TRBJ2-5
TGTGCCATCAAAGAGAGCTTCATCCAAGAGACCCAGTACTTC
CAIKESFIQETQYF
>.|TRBV28|few|TRBJ1-1
TGTGCCAGCAGACCCGGACAGTTGAACACTGAAGCTTTCTTT
CASRPGQLNTEAFF
>.|TRBV7-3|.|TRBJ2-3
TGTGCCAGCAGCTCTACGGGCACGGACACCAGTAATACGCAGTATTTT
CASSSTGTDTSNTQYF
>.|TRBV19|.|TRBJ1-5
TGTGCCAGTACCCAGAAGAGCAATCAGCCCCAGCATTTT
CASTQKSNQPQHF